The rows below give T cell receptor beta chains drawn from one sample of a study of vaccination and CD4 T cells after COVID-19. These receptors have no known antigen. TCRdb processed the PCR reads anew with MiXCR; each CDR3 protein has one entry. This table holds approximately 17,000 distinct CDR3 sequences, more than 55% found once. Specimen: CD4+ T cells from blood, cultured in vitro. Source of these receptors: a human donor who had recovered from COVID-19. Both conserved end residues are part of each CDR3. Each record gives: V gene, D gene, clone size, J gene, CDR3 DNA, CDR3 protein. D genes are given only for firm matches. Part of the rows lack a size; the others show once, few, many or a class for expanded clones.

v_call: TRBV6-2/TRBV6-3; d_call: -; clone_size: few; j_call: TRBJ1-5; cdr3_nt: TGTGCCAGCAGTTACTCGAGGGCCAGGGGTGGTCAGCCCCAGCATTTT; cdr3_aa: CASSYSRARGGQPQHF
v_call: TRBV24-1; d_call: -; clone_size: -; j_call: TRBJ2-1; cdr3_nt: TGTGCCACCAGTGACCCCGACGGGTCCAATGAGCAGTTCTTC; cdr3_aa: CATSDPDGSNEQFF
v_call: TRBV9; d_call: -; clone_size: -; j_call: TRBJ1-2; cdr3_nt: TGTGCCAGCACTAAGGGGCAAGGCTACACCTTC; cdr3_aa: CASTKGQGYTF
v_call: TRBV2; d_call: TRBD2; clone_size: -; j_call: TRBJ2-1; cdr3_nt: TGTGCCAGCAGTGAAGCGGTGCTAGCGGGAGTTGAGCAGTTCTTC; cdr3_aa: CASSEAVLAGVEQFF
v_call: TRBV5-4; d_call: TRBD1; clone_size: few; j_call: TRBJ2-5; cdr3_nt: TGTGCCAGCAGCTCAACAGGGGAAGAGACCCAGTACTTC; cdr3_aa: CASSSTGEETQYF
v_call: TRBV20-1; d_call: TRBD2; clone_size: -; j_call: TRBJ2-1; cdr3_nt: TGCAGTGCTAGAGATGGGGGGGACCGGTGGCGTGGGCAGTTCTTC; cdr3_aa: CSARDGGDRWRGQFF
v_call: TRBV7-9; d_call: -; clone_size: few; j_call: TRBJ2-7; cdr3_nt: TGTGCCAGCAGCTTAGCGCAGACGGGGAGCTCCTACGAGCAGTACTTC; cdr3_aa: CASSLAQTGSSYEQYF
v_call: TRBV20-1; d_call: TRBD1; clone_size: once; j_call: TRBJ2-1; cdr3_nt: TGCAGTGCCGCCCTGTCCGGACAGGGCCACAATGAGCAGTTCTTC; cdr3_aa: CSAALSGQGHNEQFF
v_call: TRBV27; d_call: TRBD1; clone_size: few; j_call: TRBJ1-6; cdr3_nt: TGTGCCAGCAGAATCCTCGGACAGGGAAGCTCCTATAATTCACCCCTCCACTTT; cdr3_aa: CASRILGQGSSYNSPLHF
v_call: TRBV29-1; d_call: -; clone_size: few; j_call: TRBJ2-6; cdr3_nt: TGCAGCGTTGACTCTGGGGCCAACGTCCTGACTTTC; cdr3_aa: CSVDSGANVLTF
v_call: TRBV27; d_call: -; clone_size: -; j_call: TRBJ1-1; cdr3_nt: TGTGCCAGCAGGGAGGGTAGAAACACTGAAGCTTTCTTT; cdr3_aa: CASREGRNTEAFF
v_call: TRBV19; d_call: -; clone_size: few; j_call: TRBJ1-2; cdr3_nt: TGTGCCAGTAGTATAGATGGGACGGTTAGCTATGGCTACACCTTC; cdr3_aa: CASSIDGTVSYGYTF
v_call: TRBV18; d_call: -; clone_size: -; j_call: TRBJ1-1; cdr3_nt: TGTGCCAGCTCACCTCGGGACAACGGGAACACTGAAGCTTTCTTT; cdr3_aa: CASSPRDNGNTEAFF
v_call: TRBV6-5; d_call: TRBD1; clone_size: -; j_call: TRBJ1-2; cdr3_nt: TGTGCCAGCAGTAACTCCTGGACAGGGGGCTATGGCTACACCTTC; cdr3_aa: CASSNSWTGGYGYTF
v_call: TRBV11-1; d_call: -; clone_size: -; j_call: TRBJ2-7; cdr3_nt: TGTGCCAGCAGCGTCGGACAGCCATCGTCCTACGAGCAGTACTTC; cdr3_aa: CASSVGQPSSYEQYF
v_call: TRBV6-1; d_call: TRBD1; clone_size: few; j_call: TRBJ2-3; cdr3_nt: TGTGCCAGCAGTACGGACAGGGTGGCAGATACGCAGTATTTT; cdr3_aa: CASSTDRVADTQYF
v_call: TRBV6-2/TRBV6-3; d_call: -; clone_size: -; j_call: TRBJ2-2; cdr3_nt: TGTGCCAGCATCCTCGGGACACCGAACACCGGGGAGCTGTTTTTT; cdr3_aa: CASILGTPNTGELFF
v_call: TRBV7-9; d_call: -; clone_size: -; j_call: TRBJ1-1; cdr3_nt: TGTGCCAGCAGCAGTGTGGGGGGCACTGAAGCTTTCTTT; cdr3_aa: CASSSVGGTEAFF
v_call: TRBV19; d_call: -; clone_size: -; j_call: TRBJ2-5; cdr3_nt: TGTGCCAGCAGAGGGAGTTCTCAAGAGACCCAGTACTTC; cdr3_aa: CASRGSSQETQYF
v_call: TRBV6-2/TRBV6-3; d_call: -; clone_size: -; j_call: TRBJ1-6; cdr3_nt: TGTGCCAGCGCAAGCGGGGGGAGCTCCTATAATTCACCCCTCCACTTT; cdr3_aa: CASASGGSSYNSPLHF
v_call: TRBV20-1; d_call: -; clone_size: -; j_call: TRBJ2-2; cdr3_nt: TGCAGTGCTAGAGCTAACACCGGGGAGCTGTTTTTT; cdr3_aa: CSARANTGELFF
v_call: TRBV6-5; d_call: -; clone_size: few; j_call: TRBJ1-1; cdr3_nt: TGTGCCAGCAGTTCCCCTATTGAAGCTTTCTTT; cdr3_aa: CASSSPIEAFF
v_call: TRBV20-1; d_call: TRBD1; clone_size: -; j_call: TRBJ1-5; cdr3_nt: TGCAGTGCTATCGACAGGGCATGGCAGCCCCAGCATTTT; cdr3_aa: CSAIDRAWQPQHF
v_call: TRBV4-1; d_call: -; clone_size: -; j_call: TRBJ2-1; cdr3_nt: TGCGCCAGCAGCCAGGTTACTTACAATGAGCAGTTCTTC; cdr3_aa: CASSQVTYNEQFF
v_call: TRBV6-1; d_call: -; clone_size: -; j_call: TRBJ2-1; cdr3_nt: TGTGCCAGCAGTATACCTGCGGGGGAGCAGTTCTTC; cdr3_aa: CASSIPAGEQFF
v_call: TRBV6-4; d_call: TRBD2; clone_size: -; j_call: TRBJ2-1; cdr3_nt: TGTGCCAGCAGTGATCAGCGGGAGGGAAATGAGCAGTTCTTC; cdr3_aa: CASSDQREGNEQFF
v_call: TRBV5-1; d_call: -; clone_size: -; j_call: TRBJ1-2; cdr3_nt: TGCGCCAGCAGCCCCGGACGGCTCTATGGCTACACCTTC; cdr3_aa: CASSPGRLYGYTF
v_call: TRBV28; d_call: -; clone_size: -; j_call: TRBJ1-2; cdr3_nt: TGTGCCAGCAGTCGCCCCGGGCTATTTAACTATGGCTACACCTTC; cdr3_aa: CASSRPGLFNYGYTF
v_call: TRBV19; d_call: -; clone_size: -; j_call: TRBJ1-1; cdr3_nt: TGTGCCAGTAGCGGGGGTTTGGGGAACACTGAAGCTTTCTTT; cdr3_aa: CASSGGLGNTEAFF
v_call: TRBV6-1; d_call: -; clone_size: medium-sized; j_call: TRBJ1-1; cdr3_nt: TGTGCCAGCAGTGAAGGTTGGCAGGGATTCACTGAAGCTTTCTTT; cdr3_aa: CASSEGWQGFTEAFF
v_call: TRBV27; d_call: TRBD2; clone_size: -; j_call: TRBJ2-2; cdr3_nt: TGTGCCAGCAGTTTTACTAGCGGAACAACGAACACCGGGGAGCTGTTTTTT; cdr3_aa: CASSFTSGTTNTGELFF
v_call: TRBV30; d_call: -; clone_size: -; j_call: TRBJ2-1; cdr3_nt: TGTGCCTCAACAGGTGGGGGGTTACACAATGAGCAGTTCTTC; cdr3_aa: CASTGGGLHNEQFF
v_call: TRBV28; d_call: -; clone_size: -; j_call: TRBJ2-7; cdr3_nt: TGTGCCAGCAGTTTACGGGGTACATCCTACGAGCAGTACTTC; cdr3_aa: CASSLRGTSYEQYF
v_call: TRBV6-1; d_call: TRBD2; clone_size: -; j_call: TRBJ2-7; cdr3_nt: TGTGCCAGCAGCAGTAGCGGGATTAACTACGAGCAGTACTTC; cdr3_aa: CASSSSGINYEQYF
v_call: TRBV28; d_call: TRBD2; clone_size: -; j_call: TRBJ2-1; cdr3_nt: TGTGCCAGCAGATTTAGCGGGGTAATGGACGGTGAGCAGTTCTTC; cdr3_aa: CASRFSGVMDGEQFF
v_call: TRBV11-3; d_call: -; clone_size: -; j_call: TRBJ1-1; cdr3_nt: TGTGCCAGCAGCCCCCAGGGAATCACTGAAGCTTTCTTT; cdr3_aa: CASSPQGITEAFF
v_call: TRBV7-2; d_call: TRBD2; clone_size: -; j_call: TRBJ2-5; cdr3_nt: TGTGCCAGCAGCTTAACTAGCGGCGAGACCCAGTACTTC; cdr3_aa: CASSLTSGETQYF
v_call: TRBV6-1; d_call: -; clone_size: -; j_call: TRBJ1-5; cdr3_nt: TGTGCCAGCAGTCTAAGACCCCTTAACCTAGGGAATCAGCCCCAGCATTTT; cdr3_aa: CASSLRPLNLGNQPQHF
v_call: TRBV7-3; d_call: -; clone_size: -; j_call: TRBJ1-2; cdr3_nt: TGTGCCAGCAGCTTTCAGGGAACCTATGGCTACACCTTC; cdr3_aa: CASSFQGTYGYTF
v_call: TRBV15; d_call: -; clone_size: once; j_call: TRBJ2-7; cdr3_nt: TGTGCCACCAGCACCCTGCCGATTTCCTACGAGCAGTACTTC; cdr3_aa: CATSTLPISYEQYF
v_call: TRBV10-2; d_call: -; clone_size: -; j_call: TRBJ2-1; cdr3_nt: TGCGCCAGCAGGGGTCACTACAATGAGCAGTTCTTC; cdr3_aa: CASRGHYNEQFF
v_call: TRBV20-1; d_call: TRBD1; clone_size: -; j_call: TRBJ1-4; cdr3_nt: TGCAGTGCTAGAGACCAGGACAGGGGTGGCGAAAAACTGTTTTTT; cdr3_aa: CSARDQDRGGEKLFF
v_call: TRBV6-4; d_call: TRBD1; clone_size: few; j_call: TRBJ1-5; cdr3_nt: TGTGCCAGCAGTGAGTCAGGGGGCGCTCAGCCCCAGCATTTT; cdr3_aa: CASSESGGAQPQHF
v_call: TRBV28; d_call: -; clone_size: -; j_call: TRBJ1-2; cdr3_nt: TGTGCCAGCGGCGGGATCTATGGCTACACCTTC; cdr3_aa: CASGGIYGYTF
v_call: TRBV28; d_call: -; clone_size: -; j_call: TRBJ2-7; cdr3_nt: TGTGCCAGCAGTTTACCGATTACCTACGAGCAGTACTTC; cdr3_aa: CASSLPITYEQYF
v_call: TRBV6-5; d_call: -; clone_size: few; j_call: TRBJ1-1; cdr3_nt: TGTGCCAGCAGTTACGGCACGTACACTGAAGCTTTCTTT; cdr3_aa: CASSYGTYTEAFF
v_call: TRBV19; d_call: TRBD1; clone_size: -; j_call: TRBJ2-3; cdr3_nt: TGTGCCAGTAGAGGGACGACAGGGGTGGTCCTCGATACGCAGTATTTT; cdr3_aa: CASRGTTGVVLDTQYF
v_call: TRBV28; d_call: -; clone_size: few; j_call: TRBJ1-2; cdr3_nt: TGTGCCAGCAGACCTCCGGTCACTCCACCGGGCTACACCTTC; cdr3_aa: CASRPPVTPPGYTF
v_call: TRBV6-2/TRBV6-3; d_call: -; clone_size: -; j_call: TRBJ2-7; cdr3_nt: TGTGCCAGCAGTTACGGGACTCTCCTTTTGGAGCAGTACTTC; cdr3_aa: CASSYGTLLLEQYF
v_call: TRBV6-1; d_call: -; clone_size: -; j_call: TRBJ1-2; cdr3_nt: TGTGCCAGCAGGGCGGGCCTCGAGGGCTATGGCTACACCTTC; cdr3_aa: CASRAGLEGYGYTF
v_call: TRBV12-3/TRBV12-4; d_call: TRBD1; clone_size: -; j_call: TRBJ2-1; cdr3_nt: TGTGCCAGCAGTAAAGGACAGGGAAACAATGAGCAGTTCTTC; cdr3_aa: CASSKGQGNNEQFF
v_call: TRBV10-3; d_call: TRBD1; clone_size: -; j_call: TRBJ1-2; cdr3_nt: TGTGCCATCAGTGAGCCGGGAGGACAGGGGTTGGTTCCTGGCTACACCTTC; cdr3_aa: CAISEPGGQGLVPGYTF
v_call: TRBV6-4; d_call: TRBD1; clone_size: -; j_call: TRBJ2-3; cdr3_nt: TGTGCCAGCTCACAGGGGGAAACAGATACGCAGTATTTT; cdr3_aa: CASSQGETDTQYF
v_call: TRBV20-1; d_call: -; clone_size: -; j_call: TRBJ1-1; cdr3_nt: TGCAGTGCACCAACCGACGCATTTGAAGCTTTCTTT; cdr3_aa: CSAPTDAFEAFF